The 17 T cell receptor beta chains in this list originate from one sample, sequenced in a study of shared clonotypes between healthy human individuals. Profiling relied on immunoSEQ multiplex PCR, and the TCRdb table lists in-frame clones only, not all of them. Found here are around 980,000 clones, around 78% of them singletons; the top ten hold roughly 0.61%. Material for sequencing was memory CD4+ T cells from PBMCs. Subset reported: CD45RA-negative fraction. The receptors here all came from a man aged 18-30 years in good health. Some clones in this sample may be carry-over from other donors' samples.

V usage is TRBV7-6 and J usage is TRBJ1-1; D remains unclear. V was cut by 4 bases and J by 3 bases, with 9 bases left in between. Germline V CDR1 and CDR2: SGHVS, FNYEAQ. CDR3 length equals 13 residues. The CDR3 spells CASSSWADTEAFF. The CDR3 DNA follows: TGTGCCAGCAGCTCATGGGCCGACACTGAAGCTTTCTTT.

The V gene is TRBV2, the J gene TRBJ2-7; D is uncertain. CDR3 size: 12 residues. V lost 4 bases and J lost 4, with 8 bases in between. Germline CDR1 SNHLY, CDR2 FYNNEI. The CDR3 DNA is TGTGCCAGCAGTGCATTGGGATACGAGCAGTACTTC. Its protein product is CASSALGYEQYF.

V gene TRBV2 combines with J gene TRBJ2-3, with a possible D match to TRBD2 (5 bases). Germline assignment: CDR1 SNHLY and CDR2 FYNNEI. V lost 9 bases and J 12 bases, leaving 16 bases between the germline ends. The CDR3 has 11 amino acids. The CDR3 region is CASTPGSIQYF. CDR3 DNA sequence: TGTGCCAGTACACCGGGATCGATTCAGTATTTT.

V and J are TRBV2 and TRBJ2-7; TRBD1 matches 8 bases. J gave up 4 bases and V 3 bases, and 5 bases lay outside the gene matches. The CDR3 sequence is 14 residues long. CDR1 and CDR2 (germline): SNHLY, FYNNEI. The CDR3 sequence: CASSEDRDSYEQYF. For the CDR3, the DNA is TGTGCCAGCAGTGAGGACAGGGACTCTTACGAGCAGTACTTC.

The chain employs TRBV5-1 and TRBJ2-1; 8 bases agree with TRBD2. With V trimmed by 4 bases and J by 9 bases, 18 bases remained unmatched. The CDR3 has 17 residues. CDR1 SGHRS and CDR2 YFSETQ come from the germline V gene. In nucleotides, the CDR3 is TGCGCCAGCAGCCCCAGGTACCTACGGGAGGGAAGAATTGAGCAGTTCTTC. Translation gives CASSPRYLREGRIEQFF.

The chain links TRBV4-1 to TRBJ2-5; D may be TRBD2 (6 bases). The length of the CDR3 is 15 residues. V lost 0 bases and J lost 5, with 13 bases in between. Germline V gene data show CDR1 as MGHRA and CDR2 as YSYEKL. The CDR3 is CASSQDWRGRETQYF. CDR3 DNA sequence: TGCGCCAGCAGCCAAGATTGGCGGGGCCGGGAGACCCAGTACTTC.

J is TRBJ2-5 and V is TRBV9; 7 bases fit TRBD2. The CDR3 length is 14 residues. The V gene's germline CDR1 is SGDLS and CDR2 YYNGEE. V dropped 2 bases and J dropped 4; count of bases not matched to a gene: 5. The CDR3 sequence is CASSVRGLGETQYF. CDR3 in DNA: TGTGCCAGCAGCGTGCGGGGGTTAGGAGAGACCCAGTACTTC.

The chain joins TRBV9 to TRBJ2-5; D is unclear. Germline CDR1 and CDR2: SGDLS and YYNGEE. V was trimmed by 4 bases and J by 4 bases, leaving 17 bases between them. The CDR3 spans 15 residues. The CDR3 region is CASSPRTAGVETQYF. The CDR3 DNA sequence: TGTGCCAGCAGCCCCCGGACGGCCGGAGTAGAGACCCAGTACTTC.

The CDR3 DNA follows: TGTGCCTGGAGTGTAATAACGGGCGGGAGACACGAAGGGGATACGCAGTATTTT. The encoded protein is CAWSVITGGRHEGDTQYF. J is TRBJ2-3 and V is TRBV30; the match to TRBD2 covers 7 bases. J lost 6 bases, V lost 0 bases, and 18 bases had no gene match. CDR1 and CDR2 from the germline V gene are GTSNPN and SVGIG (reference sequence). This CDR3 contains 18 residues.

Notes on this clone: This could be a read error, since a much larger clone is one nucleotide away. The chain has TRBV5-6 and TRBJ2-6; no clear D gene. Germline V gene data show CDR1 as SGHDT and CDR2 as YYEEEE. This CDR3 contains 13 residues. V shed 2 bases and J shed 1 base, with 1 base lying between them. CDR3 DNA: TGTGCCAGCAGCTTTTCTGGGGCCAACGTCCTGACTTTC. Encoded protein: CASSFSGANVLTF.

The chain uses TRBV2 and TRBJ2-3; D unresolved. This CDR3 comprises 14 residues. Germline V gives CDR1 SNHLY, CDR2 FYNNEI. Trimming removed 0 bases at V and 3 bases at J, with 7 bases between. The CDR3 region has the DNA TGTGCCAGCAGTGAAGCGATCATAACAGATACGCAGTATTTT. Its translation: CASSEAIITDTQYF.

V is TRBV30 and J is TRBJ2-7; D perhaps matches TRBD2 (5 bases). V lost 5 bases to trimming and J lost 0 bases, with 11 bases between them. Per germline, CDR1 GTSNPN and CDR2 SVGIG (reference sequence). The CDR3 length is 13 residues. CDR3 region: CAWGFGDSYEQYF. DNA of the CDR3: TGTGCCTGGGGTTTCGGGGACTCCTACGAGCAGTACTTC.

V gene TRBV28 combines with J gene TRBJ2-6; D remains ambiguous. Trimming took off 6 bases at V and 4 bases at J, with 13 bases between the two ends. This CDR3 spans 15 amino acids. Germline assignment: CDR1 MDHEN and CDR2 SYDVKM. CDR3: CASSLHGSGANVLTF. The CDR3 nucleotides are TGTGCCAGCAGCCTTCACGGGTCGGGGGCCAACGTCCTGACTTTC.

As concerns this clone: A much larger clone lies a single base off, so this may be a read error. The chain links TRBV5-6 to TRBJ1-1; D is uncertain. Trimming removed 0 bases from V and 1 base from J, with 1 base in between. Per germline, CDR1 SGHDT and CDR2 YYEEEE. This CDR3 has 12 amino acids. The CDR3 nucleotides read TGTGCCAGCAGCTTGGCGAACACTGAAGCTTTCTTT. Translated, it gives CASSLANTEAFF.

The chain couples TRBV29-1 to TRBJ2-1; 9 bases agree with TRBD1. Germline V CDR1 and CDR2: SQVTM, ANQGSEA. This CDR3 region has 13 residues. The V gene end was trimmed by 2 bases and the J gene end by 9 bases; junction bases not matched to a gene: 5. The CDR3 region is CSVERDRVPEQFF. CDR3 nucleotides: TGCAGCGTTGAAAGGGACAGGGTTCCTGAGCAGTTCTTC.

The rearrangement uses TRBV6-6 and TRBJ2-1, with unresolved D. The germline V gene has CDR1 MNHNY and CDR2 SVGAGI (reference sequence). The germline V and J ends were trimmed by 6 bases and 6 bases, with 15 bases remaining between them. The CDR3 sequence is 14 residues long. As DNA, the CDR3 is TGTGCCAGCAGCCTTAGGAGTCCCACCAATGAGCAGTTCTTC. Amino acids: CASSLRSPTNEQFF.

This chain joins TRBV10-3 and TRBJ2-5, with TRBD1 matching over 11 bases. The CDR3 loop spans 16 amino acids. The germline V gene encodes CDR1 ENHRY and CDR2 SYGVKD. The trim removed 0 bases at V and 4 bases at J, leaving 4 bases unmatched. The CDR3 DNA reads as TGTGCCATCAGTGAGTCAGGACAGGGGGCTCGAGAGACCCAGTACTTC. Its protein product is CAISESGQGARETQYF.